This entry lists 27 T cell receptor beta chains sequenced from one sample in a study of blood T cell repertoires in COVID-19. Generated by immunoSEQ multiplex PCR, the TCRdb table keeps only in-frame clones and is missing some. The sample lists over 120,000 clones, around 73% occurring once. The specimen was PBMCs or T cells enriched from blood (not recorded which). The receptors shown here come from a woman in her forties or fifties who had recovered from COVID-19.

This chain uses TRBV9 with TRBJ1-5, with 9 nucleotides matching TRBD1. The CDR3 has 15 amino acids. The ends lost 4 bases at V and 5 bases at J; junction bases unmatched: 7. Germline loops: CDR1 SGDLS, CDR2 YYNGEE. The CDR3 sequence is CASSPDRGGYQPQHF. The CDR3, as DNA: TGTGCCAGCAGCCCGGACAGGGGAGGTTATCAGCCCCAGCATTTT.

The chain has TRBV28 and TRBJ1-5; no definite D call. The V end was cut by 4 bases, the J end by 7 bases, with 11 bases between. The CDR3 spans 13 residues. The germline V gene has CDR1 MDHEN and CDR2 SYDVKM. This CDR3 reads CASSSAWAQPQHF. The CDR3, as DNA: TGTGCCAGCAGTTCCGCCTGGGCACAGCCCCAGCATTTT.

This clone showed up just a few times. The V gene is TRBV6-5, the J gene TRBJ1-2, with TRBD1 matching over 8 bases. This CDR3 is built from 14 residues. The ends lost 5 bases at V and 4 bases at J; junction bases unmatched: 6. Germline V gene lookup returns CDR1 MNHEY and CDR2 SVGAGI. DNA for the CDR3: TGTGCCAGCAGTAGACAGGGGATTGGCTATGGCTACACCTTC. This gives the protein CASSRQGIGYGYTF.

This rearrangement joins TRBV10-3 to TRBJ2-5; 8 bases map to TRBD2. Per germline, CDR1 ENHRY and CDR2 SYGVKD. This CDR3 comprises 14 residues. Trimming at V came to 7 bases and at J to 5 bases, leaving 9 bases not matched to a gene. The CDR3 DNA follows: TGTGCCATCACGGCGCGGGGGGCAGGGGAGACCCAGTACTTC. This sequence encodes CAITARGAGETQYF.

The J gene is TRBJ2-1, the V gene TRBV10-3; possibly TRBD2 for D (6 bases). V was shortened by 4 bases and J by 6 bases, with 13 bases between the two germline ends. Per the germline V gene, CDR1 is ENHRY and CDR2 is SYGVKD. The CDR3 has 14 residues. The CDR3 DNA sequence: TGTGCCATCAGTGGCGGAGGGAACCTCAATGAGCAGTTCTTC. It codes for CAISGGGNLNEQFF.

The rearrangement uses TRBV20-1 and TRBJ2-7; a possible D gene is TRBD1 (5 bases). The germline V and J ends were trimmed by 5 bases and 2 bases, with 7 bases remaining between them. The CDR3 consists of 11 residues. Germline assignment: CDR1 DFQATT and CDR2 SNEGSKA (reference sequence). CDR3 coding DNA: TGCAGTGCTCAACAGGCCTACGAGCAGTACGTC. Amino acid sequence: CSAQQAYEQYV.

The chain joins TRBV2 to TRBJ2-7; D is uncertain. The V gene lost 8 bases and the J gene lost 0 bases, with 5 bases spanning the gap. The CDR3 contains 11 residues. Germline assignment: CDR1 SNHLY and CDR2 FYNNEI. The CDR3 bases are TGTGCCAGCGGCCTCTCCTACGAGCAGTACTTC. Encoded protein: CASGLSYEQYF.

The V gene is TRBV7-6, the J gene TRBJ2-1; 7 bases are shared with TRBD1. This CDR3 region has 13 residues. Germline-derived CDR1 and CDR2 are SGHVS and FNYEAQ. V dropped 4 bases and J dropped 4; count of bases not matched to a gene: 1. The CDR3, as DNA: TGTGCCAGCAGCTCGGGACAGTACAATGAGCAGTTCTTC. It translates to CASSSGQYNEQFF.

The chain is built from TRBV5-1 and TRBJ2-1; possible D gene TRBD2, 6 bases. Deletions cut 0 bases from V and 1 base from J, with 14 bases between. The CDR3 runs to 17 residues. Germline loops: CDR1 SGHRS, CDR2 YFSETQ. CDR3 protein: CASSLGVSGISYNEQFF. CDR3 coding DNA: TGCGCCAGCAGCTTGGGGGTTAGCGGAATTTCCTACAATGAGCAGTTCTTC.

The chain recombines TRBV27 with TRBJ2-7; 7 bases are shared with TRBD1. The CDR3 totals 15 residues. In germline, CDR1 is MNHEY, CDR2 SMNVEV (reference sequence). V shed 6 bases, J shed 0 bases, and the junction held 8 bases outside the gene matches. CDR3 residues: CASRSRTGNSYEQYF. The DNA for the CDR3 is TGTGCCAGCAGATCGCGGACAGGAAACTCCTACGAGCAGTACTTC.

The genes are TRBV5-1 and TRBJ2-3, with no clear D. Germline V CDR1 and CDR2: SGHRS, YFSETQ. CDR3 length: 14 residues. V lost 0 bases and J lost 8, with 13 bases in between. The CDR3 loop reads CASSLAQVGGTQYF. Written as DNA, the CDR3 is TGCGCCAGCAGCTTGGCGCAGGTAGGTGGTACGCAGTATTTT. The full variable domain, with the rest looked up from reference TRBV5-1 and TRBJ2-3, is KAGVTQTPRYLIKTRGQQVTLSCSPISGHRSVSWYQQTPGQGLQFLFEYFSETQRNKGNFPGRFSGRQFSNSRSEMNVSTLELGDSALYLCASSLAQVGGTQYFGPGTRLTVL.

The rearrangement links TRBV5-5 to TRBJ1-1, with D perhaps matching TRBD1 (5 bases). Germline CDR1 is SGHKS and CDR2 is YYEKEE (reference sequence). With 4 bases removed from V and 5 bases from J, the gap between germline ends came to 9 bases. There are 12 residues in the CDR3. The CDR3 loop reads CASSAGITEAFF. CDR3 DNA: TGTGCCAGCAGCGCAGGGATTACTGAAGCTTTCTTT.

The chain uses TRBV5-1 and TRBJ2-5; possibly TRBD2 for D (5 bases). The CDR3 runs to 14 residues. V lost 0 bases, J lost 4 bases, and 10 bases lay in between. The germline V gene has CDR1 SGHRS and CDR2 YFSETQ. CDR3 protein: CASSLVLRGETQYF. CDR3 DNA sequence: TGCGCCAGCAGCTTGGTGCTCCGGGGAGAGACCCAGTACTTC.

V gene TRBV11-2 combines with J gene TRBJ1-2, with a possible D match to TRBD1 (5 bases). CDR3 size: 14 residues. Trimming cost V 5 bases and J 4 bases, with 14 bases left between them. Germline assignment: CDR1 SGHAT and CDR2 FQNNGV. The CDR3, as DNA: TGTGCCAGCAGCCCCGATTGGGGCAGCTATGGCTACACCTTC. It specifies CASSPDWGSYGYTF.

This clone appeared a few times. This chain links TRBV3-1 (or the pseudogene TRBV3-2) with TRBJ2-2; 7 bases agree with TRBD1. This CDR3 is built from 17 residues. After removal of 2 bases from V and 4 bases from J, the junction contained 10 bases not matched to a gene. CDR1 is LGHDT and CDR2 is YNNKEL in the germline V gene (reference sequence). CDR3 sequence: CASSQSSGQAFTGELFF. The DNA for the CDR3 is TGTGCCAGCAGCCAATCCTCCGGACAGGCCTTCACCGGGGAGCTGTTTTTT.

With regard to this clone: One end of the junction varies from germline; a read error may be responsible. This chain connects TRBV2 to TRBJ2-5; D is perhaps TRBD2 (5 bases). The CDR3 is 12 residues long. Per the germline V gene, CDR1 is SNHLY and CDR2 is FYNNEI. The CDR3 loop reads CASTGIPEAQYF. The CDR3 nucleotides read TGTGCCAGCACGGGGATCCCAGAGGCCCAGTACTTC.

The chain employs TRBV29-1 and TRBJ1-4, with D perhaps matching TRBD1 (6 bases). The germline V and J ends were trimmed by 7 bases and 3 bases, with 18 bases remaining between them. The CDR3 has 15 residues. Germline CDR1 and CDR2: SQVTM and ANQGSEA. CDR3 sequence (DNA): TGCAGCGCCAGATCAGGGGCGTTGTCTAATGAAAAACTGTTTTTT. Translating gives CSARSGALSNEKLFF.

The V gene is TRBV29-1, the J gene TRBJ2-1; D not certain. V dropped 4 bases and J dropped 9 bases, with 10 bases sitting between them. The CDR3 is made up of 11 amino acids. Germline V CDR1 and CDR2: SQVTM, ANQGSEA. The CDR3 region is CSVVIYREQFF. CDR3 bases: TGCAGCGTTGTTATCTACCGTGAGCAGTTCTTC.

This clone came up a few times. CDR3 loop: CAISESSATYSNQPQHF. CDR3 nucleotides: TGTGCCATCAGTGAGAGCAGCGCAACCTATAGCAATCAGCCCCAGCATTTT. The chain combines TRBV10-3 with TRBJ1-5, with D unclear. V gave up 2 bases and J gave up 0 bases, with 14 bases separating them. This CDR3 region has 17 residues. CDR1 and CDR2 (germline): ENHRY, SYGVKD.

V gene TRBV20-1 combines with J gene TRBJ2-7; no definite D call. Germline V gives CDR1 DFQATT, CDR2 SNEGSKA (reference sequence). V lost 3 bases and J lost 0, with 12 bases in between. There are 14 residues in the CDR3. The CDR3 here is CSASRGLRSYEQYF. The CDR3 DNA reads TGCAGTGCTAGTCGAGGTCTTCGCTCCTACGAGCAGTACTTC.

V gene TRBV19 combines with J gene TRBJ1-1; TRBD1 agrees at 7 bases. The trim removed 7 bases at V and 0 bases at J, leaving 5 bases unmatched. The CDR3 length is 14 residues. The germline CDR1 and CDR2 sequences are LNHDA and SQIVND (reference sequence). This chain's CDR3 is CASTDRAMNTEAFF. In nucleotides, the CDR3 is TGTGCCAGTACCGACAGGGCCATGAACACTGAAGCTTTCTTT.

This chain joins TRBV12-3 or TRBV12-4 and TRBJ1-1, with D unclear. The CDR3 totals 13 residues. Trimming removed 2 bases from V and 7 bases from J, with 11 bases in between. As DNA, the CDR3 is TGTGCCAGCAGTTTACGATTAGAGTTTGAAGCTTTCTTT. Protein sequence: CASSLRLEFEAFF.

This clone appeared a single time. This sequence joins TRBV5-4 and TRBJ1-3; no reliable D call. This CDR3 spans 14 amino acids. V was shortened by 1 base and J by 0 bases, with 5 bases between the two germline ends. The V gene's germline CDR1 is SGHNT and CDR2 YYREEE (reference sequence). This CDR3 reads CASSLSFSGNTIYF. In DNA form, the CDR3 reads TGTGCCAGCAGCTTGAGCTTCTCTGGAAACACCATATATTTT. Supplemented by reference TRBV5-4 and TRBJ1-3, the full variable domain reads ETGVTQSPTHLIKTRGQQVTLRCSSQSGHNTVSWYQQALGQGPQFIFQYYREEENGRGNFPPRFSGLQFPNYSSELNVNALELDDSALYLCASSLSFSGNTIYFGEGSWLTVV.

The V and J genes are TRBV28 and TRBJ2-5; D perhaps matches TRBD2 (6 bases). The V and J ends lost 3 bases and 4 bases respectively, with 18 bases between them. CDR1 is MDHEN and CDR2 is SYDVKM in the germline V gene. This CDR3 is 16 amino acids long. This CDR3 reads CASSFRWTIDGETQYF. The CDR3 DNA reads as TGTGCCAGCAGTTTCAGGTGGACTATAGACGGAGAGACCCAGTACTTC.

The rearrangement uses TRBV5-6 and TRBJ2-2; D is possibly TRBD2 (6 bases). CDR3 length equals 17 residues. V lost 5 bases and J 3 bases, leaving 20 bases between the germline ends. Germline V gives CDR1 SGHDT, CDR2 YYEEEE. CDR3 residues: CASSNLKGWGDTGELFF. CDR3 coding DNA: TGTGCCAGCAGTAATTTAAAGGGCTGGGGGGACACCGGGGAGCTGTTTTTT.

The chain combines TRBV4-1 with TRBJ1-2; possibly TRBD1 for D (5 bases). CDR3 length equals 14 residues. Germline CDR1 and CDR2: MGHRA and YSYEKL. V gave up 2 bases and J gave up 8 bases, with 15 bases separating them. This chain's CDR3 is CASSQSGARRGYTF. The CDR3 DNA sequence: TGCGCCAGCAGCCAAAGTGGGGCCCGAAGGGGCTACACCTTC.

V usage is TRBV28 and J usage is TRBJ2-7; no clear D gene. Trimming took off 5 bases at V and 1 base at J, with 12 bases between the two ends. Germline CDR1 is MDHEN and CDR2 is SYDVKM. This CDR3 is built from 14 residues. CDR3 protein: CASSMTFTSYEQYV. As DNA, the CDR3 is TGTGCCAGCAGTATGACATTTACTTCCTACGAGCAGTACGTC.